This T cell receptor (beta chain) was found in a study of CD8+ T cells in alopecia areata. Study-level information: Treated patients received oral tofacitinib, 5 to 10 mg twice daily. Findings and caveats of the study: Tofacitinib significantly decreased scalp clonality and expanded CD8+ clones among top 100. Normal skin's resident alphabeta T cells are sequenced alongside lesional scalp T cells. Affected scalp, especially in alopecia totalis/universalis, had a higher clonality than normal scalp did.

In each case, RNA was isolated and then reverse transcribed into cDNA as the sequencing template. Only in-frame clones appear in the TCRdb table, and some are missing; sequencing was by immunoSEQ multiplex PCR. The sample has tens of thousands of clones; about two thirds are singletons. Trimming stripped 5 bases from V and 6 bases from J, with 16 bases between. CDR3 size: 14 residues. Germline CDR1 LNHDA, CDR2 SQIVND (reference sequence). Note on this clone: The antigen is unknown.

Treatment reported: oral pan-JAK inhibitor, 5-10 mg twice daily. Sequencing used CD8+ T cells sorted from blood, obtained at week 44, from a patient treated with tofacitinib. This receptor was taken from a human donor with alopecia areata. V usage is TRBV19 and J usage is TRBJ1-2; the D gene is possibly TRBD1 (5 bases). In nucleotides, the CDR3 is TGTGCCAGTAGTTCCTCAGGGTTATGGGATGGCTACACCTTC. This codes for CASSSSGLWDGYTF.